One sample yielded the 18 T cell receptor beta chains listed below, sequenced in a study of Ad26.COV2.S vaccination and SARS-CoV-2 variants. Sequencing was performed with immunoSEQ multiplex PCR; in TCRdb, only in-frame clones are kept and a portion is missing. The table records hundreds of thousands of clones, around 89% of them present only once. Regarding treatment: 19 received Ad26.COV2.S at low or high dose, single or two shots; 5 received placebo; per-sample allocation not given. The study sampled participants on day 63 after the first vaccine or placebo injection. The sample consisted of peripheral blood, taken in a trial of Ad26.COV2.S vaccine versus placebo. These receptors originate from a person between 18 and 59 years old who received the Ad26.COV2.S COVID-19 vaccine or a placebo.

The CDR3 is CASSPGQGWGTEAFF. The CDR3 bases are TGTGCCAGCAGCCCAGGACAGGGCTGGGGCACTGAAGCTTTCTTT. This chain connects TRBV7-2 to TRBJ1-1; 8 bases match TRBD1. V dropped 5 bases and J dropped 4; count of bases not matched to a gene: 9. This CDR3 contains 15 residues. Germline CDR1 SGHTA, CDR2 FQGNSA.

This clone was counted at least ten times. The identical CDR3 is also encoded by other nucleotide sequences in the sample. Here the CDR3 DNA reads TGTGCCTGGAGTAGGGGGAGCTCCTATAATTCACCCCTCCACTTT. Translated: CAWSRGSSYNSPLHF. V is TRBV30 and J is TRBJ1-6, with a possible D match to TRBD1 (6 bases). V shed 2 bases and J shed 0 bases, with 8 bases lying between them. Germline CDR1 is GTSNPN and CDR2 is SVGIG (reference sequence). This CDR3 is 15 amino acids long.

The chain carries TRBV7-3 and TRBJ1-1, with D hard to call. CDR1 and CDR2 from the germline V gene are SGHTA and FQGTGA. Trimming took off 4 bases at V and 4 bases at J, with 10 bases between the two ends. The CDR3 contains 13 residues. The CDR3 nucleotides read TGTGCCAGCAGCTCAAGGGTTGGCACTGAAGCTTTCTTT. Its translation: CASSSRVGTEAFF.

J is TRBJ2-7 and V is TRBV2; TRBD1 aligns across 8 bases. The germline V gene encodes CDR1 SNHLY and CDR2 FYNNEI. V was pared by 5 bases and J by 7 bases, with 4 bases of the junction left unmatched. The CDR3 totals 12 residues. The CDR3 loop reads CASSRQGKEQYF. In DNA, the CDR3 is TGTGCCAGCAGTCGACAGGGGAAAGAGCAGTACTTC.

The rearrangement links TRBV9 to TRBJ1-1; D unresolved. V was trimmed by 0 bases and J by 5 bases, leaving 11 bases between them. The CDR3 contains 14 residues. Germline loops: CDR1 SGDLS, CDR2 YYNGEE. CDR3 sequence (DNA): TGTGCCAGCAGCGTAGGGCCAGTCGGAACTGAAGCTTTCTTT. Its translation is CASSVGPVGTEAFF.

This clone showed up just a few times. Written as DNA, the CDR3 is TGTGCCAGCAGCCCAGGGACAGGTGGAGGGCACACCTTC. This sequence encodes CASSPGTGGGHTF. The J gene is TRBJ1-2, the V gene TRBV7-9; 8 nucleotides align to TRBD1. The CDR3 has 13 residues. CDR1 is SEHNR and CDR2 is FQNEAQ in the germline V gene (reference sequence). The ends lost 5 bases at V and 12 bases at J; junction bases unmatched: 11. Complete variable domain (other parts from reference TRBV7-9 and TRBJ1-2): DTGVSQNPRHKITKRGQNVTFRCDPISEHNRLYWYRQTLGQGPEFLTYFQNEAQLEKSRLLSDRFSAERPKGSFSTLEIQRTEQGDSAMYLCASSPGTGGGHTFGSGTRLTVV.

The chain joins TRBV5-4 to TRBJ2-7; possibly TRBD2 for D (5 bases). Per the germline V gene, CDR1 is SGHNT and CDR2 is YYREEE (reference sequence). The CDR3 has 16 amino acids. The V gene lost 2 bases and the J gene lost 0 bases, with 15 bases spanning the gap. The CDR3 loop reads CASSFGLESTSYEQYF. For the CDR3, the DNA is TGTGCCAGCAGCTTTGGACTTGAAAGTACCTCCTACGAGCAGTACTTC.

This chain connects TRBV4-3 to TRBJ2-3; TRBD2 is a possible D gene (6 bases). The CDR3 covers 17 residues. Per the germline V gene, CDR1 is LGHNA and CDR2 is YSLEER. The V and J ends lost 4 bases and 2 bases respectively, with 19 bases between them. Written as DNA, the CDR3 is TGCGCCAGCAGCCGAGGTAGCGGAACCACCTACACAGATACGCAGTATTTT. Protein sequence: CASSRGSGTTYTDTQYF.

V is TRBV6-1 and J is TRBJ2-1; 9 nucleotides agree with TRBD2. The CDR3 has 15 residues. The ends lost 1 base at V and 10 bases at J; junction bases unmatched: 8. Germline CDR1 reads MNHNS; CDR2 reads SASEGT. The CDR3 DNA reads as TGTGCCAGCAGTGAAGGGCTAGCGGGGCGGGGAGAGCAGTTCTTC. Translated, it gives CASSEGLAGRGEQFF.

This clone was counted a single time. The CDR3 is CASLQPGQGDHQPQHF. The CDR3 DNA reads as TGTGCCAGTCTCCAACCGGGACAGGGGGATCACCAGCCCCAGCATTTT. The chain uses TRBV19 and TRBJ1-5, with TRBD1 identical over 11 bases. Germline CDR1 is LNHDA and CDR2 is SQIVND (reference sequence). J lost 7 bases, V lost 8 bases, and 13 bases had no gene match. This CDR3 is built from 16 residues.

The chain recombines TRBV28 with TRBJ2-7; D is unclear. The CDR3 runs 11 residues. CDR1 is MDHEN, CDR2 SYDVKM, per germline. V lost 6 bases and J 7 bases, leaving 10 bases between the germline ends. The CDR3 loop reads CASRVLYEQYF. In nucleotides, the CDR3 is TGTGCCAGCAGGGTGCTTTATGAGCAGTACTTC.

This chain links TRBV5-1 with TRBJ1-4; D gene unclear. Trimming removed 3 bases at V and 5 bases at J, with 11 bases between. Germline-derived CDR1 and CDR2 are SGHRS and YFSETQ. This CDR3 is built from 14 residues. The CDR3 bases are TGCGCCAGCAGCTATCAGGCACAAAATGAAAAACTGTTTTTT. This gives the protein CASSYQAQNEKLFF.

CDR3 nucleotides: TGTGCCAGCAGCTTAGAGCCCTCCGGCGGGGGCGGGGGTACTGAAGCTTTCTTT. This gives the protein CASSLEPSGGGGGTEAFF. V usage is TRBV7-8 and J usage is TRBJ1-1; D is perhaps TRBD1 (6 bases). This CDR3 comprises 18 residues. Germline CDR1 reads SGHVS; CDR2 reads FQNEAQ. The V gene lost 1 base and the J gene lost 5 bases, with 23 bases spanning the gap.

The V gene is TRBV5-6, the J gene TRBJ1-5; D gene uncertain. Per germline, CDR1 SGHDT and CDR2 YYEEEE. The CDR3 is 14 residues long. V was clipped by 6 bases and J by 2 bases, with 12 bases between them. The DNA for the CDR3 is TGTGCCAGCACGAACCGGGTCGGCAATCAGCCCCAGCATTTT. Encoded protein: CASTNRVGNQPQHF. Looking up the rest from reference TRBV5-6 and TRBJ1-5 gives the full variable domain: DAGVTQSPTHLIKTRGQQVTLRCSPKSGHDTVSWYQQALGQGPQFIFQYYEEEERQRGNFPDRFSGHQFPNYSSELNVNALLLGDSALYLCASTNRVGNQPQHFGDGTRLSIL.

V usage is TRBV5-1 and J usage is TRBJ1-2; the D is unclear. V shed 7 bases and J shed 2 bases, with 18 bases lying between them. The CDR3 covers 15 residues. Germline CDR1 SGHRS, CDR2 YFSETQ. The CDR3 loop is CASFNPSVGNYGYTF. CDR3 DNA sequence: TGCGCCAGCTTCAACCCATCCGTGGGCAACTATGGCTACACCTTC.

DNA of the CDR3: TGTGCCAGCAGCTTTCCAGCGGGGAATGAGCAGTTCTTC. It specifies CASSFPAGNEQFF. This rearrangement joins TRBV5-6 to TRBJ2-1; the match to TRBD2 covers 7 bases. Trimming cost V 2 bases and J 7 bases; bases outside gene matches: 3. Germline V gives CDR1 SGHDT, CDR2 YYEEEE. This CDR3 has 13 residues.

The chain employs TRBV7-2 and TRBJ1-1; D is possibly TRBD1 (5 bases). This CDR3 has 15 residues. The germline CDR1 and CDR2 sequences are SGHTA and FQGNSA. The V end lost 5 bases, the J end lost 4 bases, and 17 bases lay between the germline ends. CDR3 amino acids: CASSRHRQGATEAFF. In DNA form, the CDR3 reads TGTGCCAGCAGCCGTCATCGGCAGGGTGCCACTGAAGCTTTCTTT.

The chain links TRBV7-6 to TRBJ2-7; D unresolved. Trimming shortened V by 1 base and J by 2 bases, and 6 bases separated the two germline ends. CDR1 is SGHVS and CDR2 is FNYEAQ in the germline V gene. The length of the CDR3 is 13 residues. CDR3 amino acids: CASSLDGPYEQYF. CDR3 nucleotides: TGTGCCAGCAGCTTAGATGGGCCCTACGAGCAGTACTTC. Complete variable domain (other parts from reference TRBV7-6 and TRBJ2-7): GAGVSQSPRYKVTKRGQDVALRCDPISGHVSLYWYRQALGQGPEFLTYFNYEAQQDKSGLPNDRFSAERPEGSISTLTIQRTEQRDSAMYRCASSLDGPYEQYFGPGTRLTVT.